What follows are 32 T cell receptor beta chains derived from one specimen sequenced in a study of cytomegalovirus exposure and HLA in healthy donors. With 60 Vbeta and 13 Jbeta primers, the PCR was carried out. Clones were read by immunoSEQ multiplex PCR, and TCRdb kept only the in-frame ones, dropping some. This table holds under 150,000 clones, approximately 80% found once. Specimen: PBMCs. The receptor source for this set is a male donor in good health and CMV-seropositive.

This clone has a handful of counts. The CDR3 region is CASSVGTSPSNEQFF. The CDR3 bases are TGTGCCAGCAGCGTAGGGACTAGCCCGTCCAATGAGCAGTTCTTC. The rearrangement joins TRBV9 to TRBJ2-1; 8 nucleotides match TRBD2. CDR1 is SGDLS and CDR2 is YYNGEE in the germline V gene. This CDR3 is built from 15 residues. Losses at the gene ends were 0 bases for V and 6 bases for J; bases not matched to a gene: 5.

The J gene is TRBJ1-6, the V gene TRBV6-1; D unclear. CDR1 MNHNS and CDR2 SASEGT come from the germline V gene. V was pared by 2 bases and J by 9 bases, with 11 bases between. The CDR3 runs 14 residues. The CDR3 here is CASSELNRSSPLHF. For the CDR3, the DNA is TGTGCCAGCAGTGAATTAAACAGATCTTCACCCCTCCACTTT.

This rearrangement joins TRBV6-5 to TRBJ2-7; 8 bases are a match to TRBD1. With V trimmed by 5 bases and J by 6 bases, 9 bases remained unmatched. This CDR3 has 14 residues. Germline lookup yields CDR1 MNHEY and CDR2 SVGAGI. CDR3 bases: TGTGCCAGCAGTGCCCGGACAGGGCAGGGCGAGCAGTACTTC. Protein product: CASSARTGQGEQYF.

The chain has TRBV5-4 and TRBJ2-1; D remains unclear. The germline V gene has CDR1 SGHNT and CDR2 YYREEE (reference sequence). The V gene lost 0 bases and the J gene lost 8 bases, with 12 bases spanning the gap. The CDR3 runs 14 residues. In DNA form, the CDR3 reads TGTGCCAGCAGCTTGGGACTCGTCTTGGATGAGCAGTTCTTC. This encodes CASSLGLVLDEQFF.

J is TRBJ2-7 and V is TRBV27, with 8 nucleotides matching TRBD2. CDR3 size: 15 residues. Germline loops: CDR1 MNHEY, CDR2 SMNVEV (reference sequence). Losses at the gene ends were 0 bases for V and 1 base for J; bases not matched to a gene: 2. The CDR3 sequence is CASSLSSGVSYEQYF. The CDR3 DNA is TGTGCCAGCAGTTTATCTAGCGGGGTATCCTACGAGCAGTACTTC.

This chain links TRBV7-6 with TRBJ1-1; TRBD1 might be the D (6 bases). Germline V CDR1 and CDR2: SGHVS, FNYEAQ. The V and J ends lost 0 bases and 2 bases respectively, with 10 bases between them. This CDR3 comprises 15 residues. CDR3: CASSLARGGNTEAFF. CDR3 coding DNA: TGTGCCAGCAGCTTAGCCAGGGGTGGAAACACTGAAGCTTTCTTT.

V usage is TRBV29-1 and J usage is TRBJ2-3; 8 nucleotides align to TRBD2. In germline, CDR1 is SQVTM, CDR2 ANQGSEA. The CDR3 spans 14 residues. Losses at the gene ends were 6 bases for V and 2 bases for J; bases not matched to a gene: 7. CDR3 residues: CSVLAGLPTDTQYF. CDR3 DNA sequence: TGCAGCGTATTAGCGGGACTCCCCACAGATACGCAGTATTTT.

The chain uses TRBV5-4 and TRBJ2-7, with TRBD1 matching 7 bases. CDR1 SGHNT and CDR2 YYREEE come from the germline V gene (reference sequence). The CDR3 contains 15 residues. Trimming removed 4 bases from V and 5 bases from J; junction bases left unmatched: 12. CDR3 sequence: CASSPYPQGTHEQYF. CDR3 sequence (DNA): TGTGCCAGCAGCCCGTACCCACAGGGGACCCACGAGCAGTACTTC.

This clone has just a few counts. The chain carries TRBV4-1 and TRBJ2-1; no clear D gene. The germline CDR1 and CDR2 sequences are MGHRA and YSYEKL. V lost 0 bases and J lost 4, with 13 bases in between. The CDR3 contains 16 residues. Written as DNA, the CDR3 is TGCGCCAGCAGCCAAGAGGGCTATCCCGATTACAATGAGCAGTTCTTC. Protein sequence: CASSQEGYPDYNEQFF.

This clone was counted a single time. The V and J genes are TRBV15 and TRBJ1-1; D uncertain. Germline-derived CDR1 and CDR2 are LNHNV and YYDKDF (reference sequence). Trimming removed 4 bases at V and 3 bases at J, with 12 bases between. This CDR3 is built from 14 residues. The CDR3 protein is CATSISWLDTEAFF. DNA of the CDR3: TGTGCCACCAGCATAAGCTGGTTGGACACTGAAGCTTTCTTT.

The table lists this clone with a count of one. The chain employs TRBV9 and TRBJ1-5; a possible D gene is TRBD1 (6 bases). The V and J ends lost 3 bases and 2 bases respectively, with 6 bases between them. This CDR3 region has 13 residues. Germline CDR1 is SGDLS and CDR2 is YYNGEE. The CDR3: CASSAGGNQPQHF. DNA of the CDR3: TGTGCCAGCAGCGCAGGGGGCAATCAGCCCCAGCATTTT.

The chain carries TRBV5-4 and TRBJ1-3; a weak D match, TRBD1 (6 bases). The CDR3 has 14 amino acids. Germline CDR1 reads SGHNT; CDR2 reads YYREEE (reference sequence). The germline V and J ends were trimmed by 5 bases and 4 bases, with 13 bases remaining between them. The CDR3, as DNA: TGTGCCAGCAGTTACACAGGGTCAGGAAACACCATATATTTT. It yields the protein CASSYTGSGNTIYF. Full variable domain (rest looked up from reference TRBV5-4 and TRBJ1-3): ETGVTQSPTHLIKTRGQQVTLRCSSQSGHNTVSWYQQALGQGPQFIFQYYREEENGRGNFPPRFSGLQFPNYSSELNVNALELDDSALYLCASSYTGSGNTIYFGEGSWLTVV.

The V call is TRBV18, the J call TRBJ2-3; 7 nucleotides align to TRBD1. The CDR3 is 15 residues long. The trim removed 4 bases at V and 5 bases at J, leaving 9 bases unmatched. CDR1 is KGHSH and CDR2 is LQKENI in the germline V gene. The CDR3 DNA follows: TGTGCCAGCTCACTATTCCGGGACAGTGGAGATACGCAGTATTTT. This codes for CASSLFRDSGDTQYF.

The rearrangement joins TRBV7-9 to TRBJ2-7, with TRBD2 matching 12 bases. Trimming cost V 5 bases and J 6 bases; bases outside gene matches: 11. The CDR3 totals 16 residues. The germline CDR1 and CDR2 sequences are SEHNR and FQNEAQ (reference sequence). The CDR3 here is CASSQRTSGIYSEQYF. CDR3 in DNA: TGTGCCAGCAGCCAAAGGACTAGCGGGATTTATAGCGAGCAGTACTTC. The full variable domain, in which reference TRBV7-9 and TRBJ2-7 provide the parts outside the CDR3, is DTGVSQNPRHKITKRGQNVTFRCDPISEHNRLYWYRQTLGQGPEFLTYFQNEAQLEKSRLLSDRFSAERPKGSFSTLEIQRTEQGDSAMYLCASSQRTSGIYSEQYFGPGTRLTVT.

V gene TRBV18 combines with J gene TRBJ2-1; TRBD2 agrees at 10 bases. The germline CDR1 and CDR2 sequences are KGHSH and LQKENI. V lost 0 bases, J lost 9 bases, and 8 bases stayed unmatched. The CDR3 runs to 16 residues. This CDR3 is CASSPPGLAGVTEQFF. The CDR3, as DNA: TGTGCCAGCTCACCACCGGGCCTAGCGGGAGTCACTGAGCAGTTCTTC.

This chain joins TRBV27 and TRBJ2-7; 8 nucleotides match TRBD1. The CDR3 runs to 18 residues. Germline values: CDR1 MNHEY, CDR2 SMNVEV (reference sequence). J gave up 4 bases and V 2 bases, and 16 bases lay outside the gene matches. The DNA for the CDR3 is TGTGCCAGCAGTTTAAAACCTCCGGGCAGGGGGCGTTTGTACGAGCAGTACTTC. Translated: CASSLKPPGRGRLYEQYF.

The table lists this clone with many counts. The chain couples TRBV2 to TRBJ1-5; 7 bases map to TRBD1. The CDR3 contains 14 residues. The trim removed 5 bases at V and 2 bases at J, leaving 3 bases unmatched. Germline CDR1 is SNHLY and CDR2 is FYNNEI. Here the CDR3 DNA reads TGTGCCAGCAGTAGCGGACAGGGCAATCAGCCCCAGCATTTT. It codes for CASSSGQGNQPQHF.

The chain joins TRBV13 to TRBJ2-3, with D perhaps TRBD2 (6 bases). The CDR3 length is 17 residues. V lost 0 bases to trimming and J lost 3 bases, with 16 bases between them. CDR1 is PRHDT, CDR2 FYEKMQ, per germline (reference sequence). Here the CDR3 reads CASSLGPWSRGTDTQYF. In DNA, the CDR3 is TGTGCCAGCAGCTTAGGCCCATGGTCCCGGGGGACAGATACGCAGTATTTT. The full variable domain, completed using reference TRBV13 and TRBJ2-3, is AAGVIQSPRHLIKEKRETATLKCYPIPRHDTVYWYQQGPGQDPQFLISFYEKMQSDKGSIPDRFSAQQFSDYHSELNMSSLELGDSALYFCASSLGPWSRGTDTQYFGPGTRLTVL.

CDR3 sequence reads: CASSQDRGSNEKLFF. Here the CDR3 DNA reads TGCGCCAGCAGCCAAGATAGGGGGTCTAATGAAAAACTGTTTTTT. V and J are TRBV4-3 and TRBJ1-4; a weak D match, TRBD1 (6 bases). CDR3 length: 15 residues. Trimming shortened V by 0 bases and J by 3 bases, and 8 bases separated the two germline ends. Germline assignment: CDR1 LGHNA and CDR2 YSLEER.

This chain joins TRBV14 and TRBJ1-2; 9 nucleotides agree with TRBD1. The CDR3 consists of 15 residues. The junction had 7 bases not matched to a gene; V was cut back by 3 bases and J by 5 bases. Germline CDR1 SGHDN, CDR2 FVKESK. The DNA of the CDR3 is TGTGCCAGCAGCCAGTGCCTACAGGGGGCATATGGCTACACCTTC. It specifies CASSQCLQGAYGYTF. The full variable domain, rest sourced from reference TRBV14 and TRBJ1-2, is EAGVTQFPSHSVIEKGQTVTLRCDPISGHDNLYWYRRVMGKEIKFLLHFVKESKQDESGMPNNRFLAERTGGTYSTLKVQPAELEDSGVYFCASSQCLQGAYGYTFGSGTRLTVV.

V gene TRBV27 combines with J gene TRBJ2-2; 8 bases fit TRBD1. V dropped 4 bases and J dropped 5; count of bases not matched to a gene: 12. CDR1 MNHEY and CDR2 SMNVEV come from the germline V gene (reference sequence). This CDR3 has 17 residues. DNA of the CDR3: TGTGCCAGCAGTTGGGCAGGGGGCGCCCCGGGAACCGGGGAGCTGTTTTTT. This encodes CASSWAGGAPGTGELFF.

The CDR3 here is CASSPGQAQSPLHF. Written as DNA, the CDR3 is TGTGCCAGCAGTCCAGGACAGGCCCAATCACCCCTCCACTTT. This chain connects TRBV27 to TRBJ1-6; TRBD1 matches 7 bases. This CDR3 has 14 residues. The V gene end was trimmed by 5 bases and the J gene end by 10 bases; junction bases not matched to a gene: 8. Germline V CDR1 and CDR2: MNHEY, SMNVEV (reference sequence).

J is TRBJ2-7 and V is TRBV30, with TRBD1 as a possible D gene (5 bases). Germline CDR1 is GTSNPN and CDR2 is SVGIG (reference sequence). V gave up 1 base and J gave up 3 bases, with 7 bases separating them. There are 12 residues in the CDR3. The CDR3 DNA follows: TGTGCCTGGAGTGAAGGGGTCTACGAGCAGTACTTC. Amino acids: CAWSEGVYEQYF.

This clone showed up just once. The same CDR3 also results from other DNA sequences found in this sample. V and J are TRBV5-1 and TRBJ2-7, with D possibly TRBD1 on 5 matching bases. Trimming took 2 bases from V and 1 from J, leaving 10 bases between them. Germline assignment: CDR1 SGHRS and CDR2 YFSETQ. The CDR3 totals 14 residues. DNA of the CDR3: TGCGCCAGCAGCTTCACAGGCGTATCCTACGAGCAGTACTTC. It yields the protein CASSFTGVSYEQYF.

This chain links TRBV11-2 with TRBJ1-4; D gene unclear. Trimming removed 5 bases from V and 6 bases from J, with 13 bases in between. In germline, CDR1 is SGHAT, CDR2 FQNNGV. There are 14 residues in the CDR3. CDR3 amino acids: CASSPAELDEKLFF. CDR3 sequence (DNA): TGTGCCAGCAGCCCCGCCGAGTTGGATGAAAAACTGTTTTTT.

The rearrangement links TRBV27 to TRBJ2-1, with TRBD1 identical over 9 bases. The V segment lost 7 bases and the J segment 6 bases; nucleotides outside the gene matches: 4. The CDR3 length is 13 residues. Germline CDR1 is MNHEY and CDR2 is SMNVEV (reference sequence). CDR3 region: CASTGQGPNEQFF. The CDR3 region has the DNA TGTGCCAGCACGGGACAGGGTCCCAATGAGCAGTTCTTC.

The rearrangement links TRBV27 to TRBJ2-5; TRBD2 might be the D (6 bases). CDR1 MNHEY and CDR2 SMNVEV come from the germline V gene (reference sequence). V shed 6 bases and J shed 7 bases, with 15 bases lying between them. CDR3 length: 13 amino acids. The CDR3 spells CASSWTGGRTQYF. CDR3 DNA: TGTGCCAGCAGCTGGACCGGGGGACGGACCCAGTACTTC.

The rearrangement links TRBV19 to TRBJ2-1, with 12 nucleotides matching TRBD2. Germline CDR1 and CDR2: LNHDA and SQIVND (reference sequence). The CDR3 length is 14 residues. J gave up 3 bases and V 10 bases, and 4 bases lay outside the gene matches. The CDR3 is CATATSGGYNEQFF. CDR3 nucleotides: TGTGCCACCGCGACTAGCGGGGGCTACAATGAGCAGTTCTTC. Supplemented by reference TRBV19 and TRBJ2-1, the full variable domain reads DGGITQSPKYLFRKEGQNVTLSCEQNLNHDAMYWYRQDPGQGLRLIYYSQIVNDFQKGDIAEGYSVSREKKESFPLTVTSAQKNPTAFYLCATATSGGYNEQFFGPGTRLTVL.

The chain combines TRBV18 with TRBJ1-1; 8 bases line up with TRBD1. Trimming at V came to 0 bases and at J to 3 bases, leaving 6 bases not matched to a gene. The CDR3 has 16 amino acids. Germline CDR1 reads KGHSH; CDR2 reads LQKENI. The CDR3 region has the DNA TGTGCCAGCTCACCACCATCTCAGGGGGCTGACACTGAAGCTTTCTTT. Translation: CASSPPSQGADTEAFF. The full variable domain, with the rest looked up from reference TRBV18 and TRBJ1-1, is NAGVMQNPRHLVRRRGQEARLRCSPMKGHSHVYWYRQLPEEGLKFMVYLQKENIIDESGMPKERFSAEFPKEGPSILRIQQVVRGDSAAYFCASSPPSQGADTEAFFGQGTRLTVV.

This rearrangement joins TRBV5-1 to TRBJ2-2; 8 bases align to TRBD1. CDR1 SGHRS and CDR2 YFSETQ come from the germline V gene. The CDR3 is 14 amino acids. V was clipped by 5 bases and J by 3 bases; unmatched bases: 3. The CDR3 sequence is CASSLQGDTGELFF. In DNA, the CDR3 is TGCGCCAGCAGTCTACAGGGGGACACCGGGGAGCTGTTTTTT.

The rearrangement uses TRBV9 and TRBJ1-3, with TRBD1 matching over 11 bases. V was pared by 4 bases and J by 1 base, with 7 bases of the junction left unmatched. Germline V gene lookup returns CDR1 SGDLS and CDR2 YYNGEE. The CDR3 length is 17 residues. CDR3 residues: CASSTSGQGASGNTIYF. Here the CDR3 DNA reads TGTGCCAGCAGCACCTCAGGACAGGGGGCTTCTGGAAACACCATATATTTT.

This clone was found a few times. Additional DNA sequences in this sample encode the identical CDR3. The rearrangement uses TRBV28 and TRBJ2-5; 7 bases map to TRBD1. This CDR3 has 13 residues. V shed 5 bases, J shed 3 bases, and the junction held 3 bases outside the gene matches. Germline assignment: CDR1 MDHEN and CDR2 SYDVKM. The CDR3 DNA follows: TGTGCCAGCAGTCCAGACAGGGAAGAGACCCAGTACTTC. Its protein product is CASSPDREETQYF.